This T cell receptor beta chain is drawn from a study of T cell responses to AZD1222 COVID-19 vaccine (dated by TCRdb to the early 2020s). General notes on the study: Because spike-specific TCR depth and breadth did not differ between the two schedules, AZD1222 recipients who got a second dose at roughly 4 weeks were pooled with those who got a second dose at roughly 12 weeks. Enrollment into the trials was organized by age into subgroups of 18-55, 56-69 and 70-plus years, and those subgroups contained around 150, 28 and 57 TCR-sequenced participants, respectively. A total of approximately 230 trial participants underwent TCR sequencing, of whom about 210 received two doses of AZD1222 and 26 received two doses of the MenACWY control vaccine. General study outcomes and caveats: Conclusions about previously exposed vaccinees were limited because only a handful of AZD1222 recipients were SARS-CoV-2 seropositive at baseline. Participants were mostly white British and included more females than males, and it was suggested by the authors that clonal diversity may have been underestimated. Epitopes outside the regions mutated in the B.1.351 and B.1.1.7 variants were reportedly recognized by nearly half of the unique spike-specific TCRs. Because no day 14 peak-response samples were available, repertoires were characterized only after the peak T cell response. Vaccine-associated CD4 TCRs spanned the whole spike protein, with dominant responses in regions 160-218 and 743-854. In the small 56-69-year group, the increase in depth fell short of significance, most likely because of low power. Spike-specific TCR breadth and depth rose significantly after two AZD1222 doses compared with day 0 and with MenACWY recipients.

The CDR3, from cysteine to phenylalanine, totals 16 residues. Just the 48-base CDR3 DNA is kept, in frame starting at base 1. CDR1 and CDR2, per the germline V gene, are SGHVS and FQNEAQ. V is pared back by 1 base and J by 3 bases, with 16 bases lying between the germline termini. On this clone itself: The antigen this receptor binds is unknown. No base quality values were provided; no much bigger clone lies one nucleotide off.

The sample's time point label is to be understood as: baseline before first vaccination. Samples from vaccinated people were obtained from the UK trials COV001 and COV002, which included a single-blind randomized controlled phase 2/3 trial of AZD1222 (ChAdOx1 nCoV-19) in healthy adults. Trial participant PBMC samples were collected at day 0 and day 28 after the second dose for TCRbeta chain sequencing. The CDR3 regions of human TCRbeta chains were subjected to immunosequencing. The authors' pipeline ran thus. TCRs in the repertoires were compared against a reference library of SARS-CoV-2-specific TCRs that had been generated with the MIRA antigen-specificity platform. Breadth was defined as the fraction of unique TCRs that were SARS-CoV-2-associated. Depth was defined as the fraction of total T cells that were SARS-CoV-2-associated. Using the MIRA data, each spike-specific TCR was mapped to the spike region that the TCR reacts to and placed in a CD4 or CD8 class. Log10-transformed breadth and depth values were compared by one-way ANOVA with Sidak's multiple comparisons tests. This immuneACCESS table, as held by TCRdb, lists in-frame sequences with V and J called but not all clones. Of the missing ones, under half trace to an unresolved V gene in checked studies; the others have no known cause. The V and J calls and clone size were taken over from that table, and D and trimming were inferred from the DNA. This sample has some 96,000 clones in its table, and around 89% of those were observed once. The top ten constitute 1.8% of the sample.

The TCR originated in an adult in good health. This receptor chain uses TRBV7-8 and TRBJ2-7; the D element could tentatively be TRBD1 or TRBD2, as 5 bases agree for each. Sequenced here: peripheral blood, sampled on day 0 of AZD1222 vaccination. CDR3 sequence: CASSLERLRGHYEQYF. The nucleotide sequence reads as follows: TGTGCCAGCAGCTTAGAGCGGTTACGGGGCCACTACGAGCAGTACTTC. This CDR3, with the reference TRBV7-8 and TRBJ2-7 proteins standing in past its ends, gives the full variable domain GAGVSQSPRYKVAKRGQDVALRCDPISGHVSLFWYQQALGQGPEFLTYFQNEAQLDKSGLPSDRFFAERPEGSVSTLKIQRTQQEDSAVYLCASSLERLRGHYEQYFGPGTRLTVT.